The rows below give T cell receptor beta chains drawn from one sample of a study of shared clonotypes between healthy human individuals. Profiled with immunoSEQ multiplex PCR; TCRdb holds only in-frame clones, not every one. The sample comprises about 2.1 million clones, about 92% of which are singletons, and approximately 1.7% rests with the top ten. The sequenced material came from naive CD8+ T cells from PBMCs. These receptors were collected from a man between 18 and 29 years old in good health. Some clones in this sample may be carry-over from other donors' samples. The CDR3 runs from the conserved cysteine through the conserved F or W. The order of the fields is V gene, D gene, J gene, clone size, CDR3 DNA, CDR3 protein. A D gene is named only where the DNA matches it firmly. Size tells how often a clone was seen (once, few, many) or the class of an expanded clone, and some rows leave it out.

TRBV13	-	TRBJ2-7	once	TGTGCCAGCAGCCAAAGGGGGTCAGGGAGGGCCTACGAGCAGTACTTC	CASSQRGSGRAYEQYF
TRBV4-1	-	TRBJ1-4	-	TGCGCCAGCAGCCAAGTTATTGAGTTTCTCGGAGAAAAACTGTTTTTT	CASSQVIEFLGEKLFF
TRBV11-3	-	TRBJ2-5	-	TGTGCCAGCAGCATTGACGGCCAGGAGACCCAGTACTTC	CASSIDGQETQYF
TRBV11-2	TRBD2	TRBJ2-1	-	TGTGCCAGCAGCTTCATAGGACTAGCGGGAGAAAATGAGCAGTTCTTC	CASSFIGLAGENEQFF
TRBV5-6	-	TRBJ2-7	-	TGTGCCAGCAGCTTGGTCGGCGAGCAGTACTTC	CASSLVGEQYF
TRBV4-1	-	TRBJ2-2	-	TGCGCCAGCAGCCATCAGACCAGGGCGGACGGGGAGCTGTTTTTT	CASSHQTRADGELFF
TRBV27	-	TRBJ1-2	-	TGTGCCAGCTGGGGGGGAATGTGGGATAACTATGGCTACACCTTC	CASWGGMWDNYGYTF
TRBV27	-	TRBJ2-3	-	TGTGCCAGCAGTTTATTTGGCACGCAGTATTTT	CASSLFGTQYF
TRBV28	-	TRBJ2-3	-	TGTGCCAGCACCAAAACTAGACCCACAGATACGCAGTATTTT	CASTKTRPTDTQYF
TRBV7-9	-	TRBJ2-1	-	TGTGCCAGCAGCTTAGCAACACCCCACAATGAGCAGTTCTTC	CASSLATPHNEQFF
TRBV11-2	-	TRBJ2-7	-	TGTGCCAGCAGCTTAGGAGCCGGGAGTCGATACGAGCAGTACTTC	CASSLGAGSRYEQYF
TRBV4-2	TRBD1	TRBJ2-7	-	TGTGCCAGCAGCCAAGATAGGACAGGAAACTACGAGCAGTACTTC	CASSQDRTGNYEQYF
TRBV4-3	-	TRBJ1-3	few	TGCGCCAGCAGCCCCGCCCCCCTAGGGGCCGAAGGAAACACCATATATTTT	CASSPAPLGAEGNTIYF
TRBV4-3	-	TRBJ1-2	-	TGCGCCAGCAGCCAGTCGCTCCGAGGAGGGGTTGGTTTTGGCTACACCTTC	CASSQSLRGGVGFGYTF
TRBV13	TRBD2	TRBJ2-1	-	TGTGCCAGCAGCGCTCTCCGGGACTACGACGACAATGAGCAGTTCTTC	CASSALRDYDDNEQFF
TRBV5-1	-	TRBJ2-6	-	TGCGCCAGCAGCCCACGTGATTCTGGGGCCAACGTCCTGACTTTC	CASSPRDSGANVLTF
TRBV30	TRBD1	TRBJ2-3	-	TGTGCCTGGAGTGCGGGGACAGGGGGGACAGATACGCAGTATTTT	CAWSAGTGGTDTQYF
TRBV21-1	-	TRBJ2-4	-	TGTGCCAGCACCCAAATACCTGGGGAGGAGCCACTAGCCAAAAACATTCAGTACTTC	CASTQIPGEEPLAKNIQYF
TRBV6-6	-	TRBJ1-4	-	TGTGCCAGCAGTTCCGGGCAGGGCTGGGGAGAACTGTTTTTT	CASSSGQGWGELFF
TRBV4-2	TRBD1	TRBJ2-7	-	TGTGCCAGCAGCCAAGGGTCTTACGACAGGGGTAACGAGCAGTACTTC	CASSQGSYDRGNEQYF
TRBV9	-	TRBJ1-1	-	TGTGCCAGCAGCGTAGGGTCTTACGGGGGTGAAGCTTTCTTT	CASSVGSYGGEAFF
TRBV15	-	TRBJ1-4	once	TGTGCCACCAGCAGAATTACCCACAGGGTATTTAATGAAAAACTGTTTTTT	CATSRITHRVFNEKLFF
TRBV9	-	TRBJ2-1	-	TGTGCCAGCAGCCTACGACCCATAGGTGAGCAGTTCTTC	CASSLRPIGEQFF
TRBV27	-	TRBJ1-5	-	TGTGCCAGCGGGGACGGCGGAAATCAGCCCCAGCATTTT	CASGDGGNQPQHF
TRBV7-9	-	TRBJ1-3	-	TGTGCCAGCAGGGACAGCTTTGGAAACACCATATATTTT	CASRDSFGNTIYF
TRBV11-2	TRBD2	TRBJ2-1	-	TGTGCCAGCAGCGGGTATAGCGGGAGGGCCAATTTGGATGAGCAGTTCTTC	CASSGYSGRANLDEQFF
TRBV27	-	TRBJ2-7	-	TGTGCCAGCAGTTTTCTCGATCGCTCCTACGAGCAGTACTTC	CASSFLDRSYEQYF
TRBV19	TRBD1	TRBJ1-4	-	TGTGCCAGTAGTAGCGCCGGGACAGGGGATGAAAAACTGTTTTTT	CASSSAGTGDEKLFF
TRBV7-9	-	TRBJ2-7	-	TGTGCCAGCAGCTCCGGACGCAGTTCTACCTACGAGCAGTACTTC	CASSSGRSSTYEQYF
TRBV2	TRBD1	TRBJ2-5	-	TGTGCCAGCAGTCCCGGGACAGAACCTCAAGAGACCCAGTACTTC	CASSPGTEPQETQYF
TRBV28	-	TRBJ1-2	-	TGTGCCAGCAGTTTATGGGAGGGGCAGGCCTATGGCTACACCTTC	CASSLWEGQAYGYTF
TRBV29-1	-	TRBJ1-2	-	TGCAGCGTGTTTGGGGGACGCAGATCGGATGGCTACACCTTC	CSVFGGRRSDGYTF
TRBV6-5	TRBD2	TRBJ2-7	-	TGTGCCACAGGGCTAGCGGGGTCCTACGAGCAGTACTTC	CATGLAGSYEQYF
TRBV7-2	TRBD2	TRBJ2-7	-	TGTGCCAGCAGCGCAACTAGCGGGAGGGCCTCCGAGCAGTACTTC	CASSATSGRASEQYF
TRBV27	TRBD1	TRBJ2-7	-	TGTGCCAGCCGAGCGACAGGGAATTTATACGAGCAGTACTTC	CASRATGNLYEQYF
TRBV2	-	TRBJ1-2	-	TGTGCCAGCAGTGATGGGTTCTCCAGGGACTATGGCTACACCTTC	CASSDGFSRDYGYTF
TRBV4-1	-	TRBJ1-1	-	TGCGCCAGCAGAGCAACAGGGAACACTGAAGCTTTCTTT	CASRATGNTEAFF
TRBV28	-	TRBJ1-1	-	TGTGCCAGCTCCGTGGGGGGCACTGAAGCTTTCTTT	CASSVGGTEAFF
TRBV14	-	TRBJ1-4	-	TGTGCCAGCAGCCAAGAAAAGTTGGACAGCGAAAAACTGTTTTTT	CASSQEKLDSEKLFF
TRBV30	-	TRBJ1-2	-	TGTGCCGGATCAGGGGCCGAATTCTTCCCGGGGTATGGCTACACCTTC	CAGSGAEFFPGYGYTF
TRBV2	-	TRBJ2-7	-	TGTGCCAGCAGTCTCAGGAGCTTGGCCGCCTACGAGCAGTACTTC	CASSLRSLAAYEQYF
TRBV13	TRBD2	TRBJ2-1	-	TGTGCCAGCAGCTTAGGTCGCGGGAGGGTGATAAATGAGCAGTTCTTC	CASSLGRGRVINEQFF
TRBV6-1	-	TRBJ2-1	-	TGTGCCAGCAGTGAAGCCCCACTGGGACTTTACAATGAGCAGTTCTTC	CASSEAPLGLYNEQFF
TRBV7-9	TRBD1	TRBJ1-2	-	TGTGCCAGCAGCTCTATAGGACAGGGGGCCCATGGCTACACCTTC	CASSSIGQGAHGYTF
TRBV9	-	TRBJ1-4	-	TGTGCCAGCAGCGTAGGGGGGCGCCTATCAACTAATGAAAAACTGTTTTTT	CASSVGGRLSTNEKLFF
TRBV9	-	TRBJ2-2	-	TGTGCCAGCAGCGAACCATCGGGACTCCTAAACACCGGGGAGCTGTTTTTT	CASSEPSGLLNTGELFF
TRBV27	-	TRBJ1-5	-	TGTGCCAGCAGTTTCGGGCCGGTTCCCAATCAGCCCCAGCATTTT	CASSFGPVPNQPQHF
TRBV7-9	-	TRBJ2-1	-	TGTGCCAGCAGCCCCGTCTTGACAAGTAACCTCGATGAGCAGTTCTTC	CASSPVLTSNLDEQFF